The 11 T cell receptor beta chains in this list originate from one sample, sequenced in a study of T-cell memory formation after mild COVID-19. MiXCR, run by TCRdb on the 5' RACE reads, gives a single entry per CDR3 protein. In the table there are about 270,000 distinct CDR3 sequences, about 17% of which are singletons. The sequenced sample was PBMCs or a T cell subset sorted from them (not recorded which). The receptors here all came from a man younger than 35 who had mild COVID-19 (a few samples of this study predate the infection). Cell type and time point are not known.

This clonotype came up many times. This chain joins TRBV15 and TRBJ1-5; D is unclear. Deletions cut 5 bases from V and 2 bases from J, with 10 bases between. In germline, CDR1 is LNHNV, CDR2 YYDKDF (reference sequence). CDR3 size: 14 residues. CDR3 in DNA: TGTGCCACCAGCGGAGTAAGGGGCAATCAGCCCCAGCATTTT. Translating gives CATSGVRGNQPQHF.

The J gene is TRBJ2-6, the V gene TRBV5-1; 8 bases are shared with TRBD1. The germline CDR1 and CDR2 sequences are SGHRS and YFSETQ. The trim removed 2 bases at V and 2 bases at J, leaving 6 bases unmatched. CDR3 length equals 17 residues. The CDR3 sequence: CASSFGTGPPGANVLTF. As DNA, the CDR3 is TGCGCCAGCAGCTTCGGGACAGGCCCCCCTGGGGCCAACGTCCTGACTTTC.

The J gene is TRBJ2-5, the V gene TRBV28, with a possible D match to TRBD1 (6 bases). Germline CDR1 reads MDHEN; CDR2 reads SYDVKM. The CDR3 loop spans 17 amino acids. V lost 7 bases and J lost 5, with 26 bases in between. CDR3 region: CASIRDRKVISVETQYF. Written as DNA, the CDR3 is TGTGCCAGCATCCGCGACAGGAAAGTGATATCGGTGGAGACCCAGTACTTC.

This clonotype was found a few times. The gene calls are TRBV5-1 and TRBJ1-4; a weak D match, TRBD1 (5 bases). V lost 0 bases, J lost 4 bases, and 10 bases lay in between. The CDR3 totals 15 residues. The germline V gene encodes CDR1 SGHRS and CDR2 YFSETQ. In DNA, the CDR3 is TGCGCCAGCAGCTTGGAAGGGGCGAGTAATGAAAAACTGTTTTTT. Protein sequence: CASSLEGASNEKLFF.

The V call is TRBV9, the J call TRBJ2-5, with 11 bases identical to TRBD2. Germline V gene sequence: CDR1 SGDLS, CDR2 YYNGEE. Unmatched junction bases numbered 6, after V lost 0 bases and J lost 5 bases. The CDR3 extends over 16 amino acids. CDR3 protein: CASSVGSGGAGETQYF. In nucleotides, the CDR3 is TGTGCCAGCAGCGTAGGTAGCGGGGGGGCCGGGGAGACCCAGTACTTC.

This chain links TRBV5-1 with TRBJ2-1; D might be TRBD1 (6 bases). CDR3 length: 16 amino acids. Germline V gene sequence: CDR1 SGHRS, CDR2 YFSETQ. V shed 4 bases and J shed 9 bases, with 23 bases lying between them. The CDR3 reads CASSLDGTPQVGEQFF. CDR3 coding DNA: TGCGCCAGCAGCCTGGACGGGACACCCCAGGTGGGTGAGCAGTTCTTC.

This clonotype was seen ten or more times. The chain has TRBV5-1 and TRBJ2-3; D possibly corresponds to TRBD2 (5 bases). Germline lookup yields CDR1 SGHRS and CDR2 YFSETQ. V was pared by 4 bases and J by 2 bases, with 20 bases between. The CDR3 has 17 residues. The CDR3 region has the DNA TGCGCCAGCAGCATCCGGGAACAGACCCACTTCACAGATACGCAGTATTTT. It specifies CASSIREQTHFTDTQYF.

The V call is TRBV7-9, the J call TRBJ1-5; D not resolved. CDR1 is SEHNR and CDR2 is FQNEAQ in the germline V gene (reference sequence). Trimming removed 6 bases at V and 2 bases at J, with 11 bases between. The CDR3 length is 14 residues. The CDR3 is CASSSITGNQPQHF. Written as DNA, the CDR3 is TGTGCCAGCAGTTCAATCACCGGCAATCAGCCCCAGCATTTT.

There are many counts of this clonotype. J is TRBJ1-6 and V is TRBV7-9, with D tentatively TRBD1 (5 bases). This CDR3 has 14 amino acids. Between the trimmed V and J ends, which lost 1 base and 5 bases, there was a span of 6 bases. CDR1 is SEHNR, CDR2 FQNEAQ, per germline (reference sequence). CDR3 nucleotides: TGTGCCAGCAGCTTAGAAGGGGATAATTCACCCCTCCACTTT. Translated, it gives CASSLEGDNSPLHF.

The sample holds many counts of this clonotype. The chain has TRBV12-3 or TRBV12-4 and TRBJ2-1; no definite D call. The CDR3 loop spans 13 amino acids. Trimming removed 8 bases from V and 10 bases from J, with 18 bases in between. The CDR3 spells CASGYGRLTEQFF. Here the CDR3 DNA reads TGTGCCAGCGGCTATGGTCGGCTCACCGAGCAGTTCTTC.

The V call is TRBV2, the J call TRBJ2-7, with D maybe TRBD1 (6 bases). Trimming stripped 3 bases from V and 2 bases from J, with 11 bases between. This CDR3 contains 14 residues. Germline values: CDR1 SNHLY, CDR2 FYNNEI. CDR3 DNA sequence: TGTGCCAGCAGTGACTGGGACACCACCTACGAGCAGTACGTC. Encoded protein: CASSDWDTTYEQYV.